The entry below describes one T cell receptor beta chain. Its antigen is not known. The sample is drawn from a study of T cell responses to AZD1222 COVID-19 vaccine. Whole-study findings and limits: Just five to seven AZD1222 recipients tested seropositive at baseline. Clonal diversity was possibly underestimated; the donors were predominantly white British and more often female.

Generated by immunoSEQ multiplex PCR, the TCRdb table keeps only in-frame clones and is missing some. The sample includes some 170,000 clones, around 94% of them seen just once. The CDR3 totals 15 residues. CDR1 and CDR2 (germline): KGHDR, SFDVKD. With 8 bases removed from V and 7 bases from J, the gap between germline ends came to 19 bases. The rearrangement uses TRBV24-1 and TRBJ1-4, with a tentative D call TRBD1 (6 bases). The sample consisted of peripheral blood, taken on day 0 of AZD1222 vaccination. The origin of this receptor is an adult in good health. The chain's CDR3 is CATTAWGQGCEKLFF. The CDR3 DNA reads TGTGCCACCACTGCCTGGGGGCAAGGTTGTGAAAAACTGTTTTTT.